This T cell receptor (beta chain) was observed in a study of cytomegalovirus exposure and HLA in healthy donors. The study's findings and limits: Cytomegalovirus-associated status was assigned to some 180 TCR beta chains. Clusters of TCRs from the first cohort tended to co-occur in the 100 to 150 validation repertoires (as a later analysis found). Cytomegalovirus status was reportedly diagnosed by the classifier with high sensitivity and specificity.

Concerning this clone: The target antigen is unknown.

V dropped 2 bases and J dropped 6; count of bases not matched to a gene: 6. The CDR3 length is 14 residues. CDR1 GTSNPN and CDR2 SVGIG come from the germline V gene (reference sequence). Repertoires were generated with immunoSEQ multiplex PCR, while TCRdb's copy carries only in-frame clones and drops some. Here the sample spans hundreds of thousands of clones, less than 85% being singletons. The chain joins TRBV30 to TRBJ1-5; 8 bases match TRBD1. The origin of this receptor is a woman aged 18 to 35 in good health and CMV-seronegative. Source material: PBMCs. The CDR3 loop is CAWSPGQGGQPQHF. The CDR3, as DNA: TGTGCCTGGAGTCCCGGACAGGGAGGTCAGCCCCAGCATTTT. Complete variable domain (other parts from reference TRBV30 and TRBJ1-5): SQTIHQWPATLVQPVGSPLSLECTVEGTSNPNLYWYRQAAGRGLQLLFYSVGIGQISSEVPQNLSASRPQDRQFILSSKKLLLSDSGFYLCAWSPGQGGQPQHFGDGTRLSIL.